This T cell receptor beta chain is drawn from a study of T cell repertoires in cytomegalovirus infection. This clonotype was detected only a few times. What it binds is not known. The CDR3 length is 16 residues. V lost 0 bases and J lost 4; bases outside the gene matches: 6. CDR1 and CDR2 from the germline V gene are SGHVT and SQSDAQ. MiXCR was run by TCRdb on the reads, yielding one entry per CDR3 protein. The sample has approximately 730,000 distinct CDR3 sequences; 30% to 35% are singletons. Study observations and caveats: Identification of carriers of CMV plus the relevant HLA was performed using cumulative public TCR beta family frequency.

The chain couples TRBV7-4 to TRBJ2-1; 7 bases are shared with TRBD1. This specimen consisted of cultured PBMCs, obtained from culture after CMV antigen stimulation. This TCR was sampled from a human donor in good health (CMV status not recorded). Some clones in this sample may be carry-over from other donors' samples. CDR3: CASSLAPTGQYNEQFF. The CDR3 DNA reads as TGTGCCAGCAGCTTAGCGCCGACGGGACAGTACAATGAGCAGTTCTTC.